Listed here are 20 T cell receptor beta chains from one sample, sequenced in a study of blood T cell repertoires in COVID-19. Here immunoSEQ multiplex PCR was the method, and the copy in TCRdb shows in-frame clones only, minus some. The sample gives some 140,000 clones, roughly 83% of which show up once; about 12% is in the top ten. Sequenced material: peripheral blood. These receptors were taken from a woman aged 55 to 70 with COVID-19, enrolled during active disease.

This chain connects TRBV19 to TRBJ2-2; 11 positions match TRBD2. Per germline, CDR1 LNHDA and CDR2 SQIVND (reference sequence). CDR3 length equals 15 residues. V shed 9 bases, J shed 0 bases, and the junction held 3 bases outside the gene matches. The CDR3 bases are TGTGCCAGCTCGGGACTAGCGGCGAACACCGGGGAGCTGTTTTTT. Translating it yields CASSGLAANTGELFF. Full variable domain (missing parts from reference TRBV19 and TRBJ2-2): DGGITQSPKYLFRKEGQNVTLSCEQNLNHDAMYWYRQDPGQGLRLIYYSQIVNDFQKGDIAEGYSVSREKKESFPLTVTSAQKNPTAFYLCASSGLAANTGELFFGEGSRLTVL.

The chain is built from TRBV6-1 and TRBJ1-5; D gene uncertain. The CDR3 totals 18 residues. CDR1 and CDR2 from the germline V gene are MNHNS and SASEGT. The V gene lost 2 bases and the J gene lost 2 bases, with 19 bases spanning the gap. The CDR3 loop reads CASSEREAELWGNQPQHF. As DNA, the CDR3 is TGTGCCAGCAGTGAAAGAGAGGCCGAACTTTGGGGCAATCAGCCCCAGCATTTT.

The chain recombines TRBV30 with TRBJ1-5; 8 bases are shared with TRBD1. The J segment lost 2 bases and the V segment lost 3 bases, leaving 9 bases of the junction unmatched. The CDR3 covers 16 residues. CDR1 is GTSNPN and CDR2 is SVGIG in the germline V gene (reference sequence). The CDR3 loop is CAWRAGQGMGNQPQHF. As DNA, the CDR3 is TGTGCCTGGAGGGCCGGACAGGGAATGGGCAATCAGCCCCAGCATTTT.

The genes are TRBV10-1 and TRBJ2-5; D is possibly TRBD1 (6 bases). The CDR3 totals 13 residues. CDR1 is WNHNN, CDR2 SYGVQD, per germline (reference sequence). Trimming stripped 2 bases from V and 3 bases from J, with 7 bases between. CDR3 protein: CASSENREETQYF. CDR3 DNA: TGCGCCAGCAGTGAGAACAGGGAAGAGACCCAGTACTTC.

CDR3 DNA: TGTGCCAGCAGCGGTACCCCCGGGACAGCGAACACTGAAGCTTTCTTT. It encodes CASSGTPGTANTEAFF. The chain combines TRBV7-9 with TRBJ1-1; TRBD1 matches at 7 bases. With V trimmed by 5 bases and J by 1 base, 10 bases remained unmatched. This CDR3 has 16 amino acids. Germline lookup yields CDR1 SEHNR and CDR2 FQNEAQ (reference sequence). The complete variable domain, with remaining parts taken from reference TRBV7-9 and TRBJ1-1, reads DTGVSQNPRHKITKRGQNVTFRCDPISEHNRLYWYRQTLGQGPEFLTYFQNEAQLEKSRLLSDRFSAERPKGSFSTLEIQRTEQGDSAMYLCASSGTPGTANTEAFFGQGTRLTVV.

This clone was seen a handful of times. The genes are TRBV6-5 and TRBJ2-5; 8 bases fit TRBD2. Trimming cost V 4 bases and J 2 bases; bases outside gene matches: 3. CDR1 is MNHEY, CDR2 SVGAGI, per germline. The CDR3 covers 14 residues. The chain's CDR3 is CASSLGLGQETQYF. The CDR3 nucleotides are TGTGCCAGCAGTTTGGGACTAGGACAAGAGACCCAGTACTTC.

The rearrangement joins TRBV18 to TRBJ1-4; TRBD1 matches 7 bases. V shed 2 bases and J 5 bases; nucleotides not matched to a gene: 5. The length of the CDR3 is 15 residues. Germline V gene data show CDR1 as KGHSH and CDR2 as LQKENI. The DNA of the CDR3 is TGTGCCAGCTCACCATCGCTACAGGGGAATGAAAAACTGTTTTTT. It yields the protein CASSPSLQGNEKLFF.

The chain employs TRBV5-6 and TRBJ2-1; 9 bases are a match to TRBD1. This CDR3 has 17 residues. CDR1 is SGHDT and CDR2 is YYEEEE in the germline V gene. The J segment lost 9 bases and the V segment lost 0 bases, leaving 13 bases of the junction unmatched. The CDR3 loop is CASSLASGTGFFSEQFF. The CDR3 bases are TGTGCCAGCAGCTTGGCATCGGGGACAGGGTTTTTCAGTGAGCAGTTCTTC. Variable domain in full (rest from reference TRBV5-6 and TRBJ2-1): DAGVTQSPTHLIKTRGQQVTLRCSPKSGHDTVSWYQQALGQGPQFIFQYYEEEERQRGNFPDRFSGHQFPNYSSELNVNALLLGDSALYLCASSLASGTGFFSEQFFGPGTRLTVL.

This chain links TRBV6-5 with TRBJ2-1, with 7 positions matching TRBD1. The trim removed 6 bases at V and 6 bases at J, leaving 11 bases unmatched. CDR1 and CDR2 (germline): MNHEY, SVGAGI. This CDR3 has 15 amino acids. Written as DNA, the CDR3 is TGTGCCAGCAGGCGCGAAAGGGGGCGAAGCAATGAGCAGTTCTTC. Translated: CASRRERGRSNEQFF.

In its sample, this clone was seen once. The gene calls are TRBV6-1 and TRBJ1-1; possibly TRBD1 for D (5 bases). Trimming shortened V by 1 base and J by 5 bases, and 11 bases separated the two germline ends. The CDR3 has 14 amino acids. Germline loops: CDR1 MNHNS, CDR2 SASEGT. CDR3: CASSEVGVRTEAFF. DNA for the CDR3: TGTGCCAGCAGTGAAGTAGGGGTAAGGACTGAAGCTTTCTTT.

The gene calls are TRBV7-9 and TRBJ2-1; the match to TRBD1 covers 9 bases. Germline V gives CDR1 SEHNR, CDR2 FQNEAQ (reference sequence). The CDR3 spans 16 residues. Unmatched junction bases numbered 13, after V lost 5 bases and J lost 8 bases. CDR3 sequence (DNA): TGTGCCAGCAGCGCCCCCGGGACAGGGAAGATCGATGAGCAGTTCTTC. Protein: CASSAPGTGKIDEQFF.

This sequence joins TRBV14 and TRBJ1-1; D perhaps matches TRBD1 (5 bases). The CDR3 is made up of 14 amino acids. V was pared by 4 bases and J by 1 base, with 10 bases between. CDR1 and CDR2 from the germline V gene are SGHDN and FVKESK. DNA for the CDR3: TGTGCCAGCAGCCCCCCGGGGGGGAACACTGAAGCTTTCTTT. As protein: CASSPPGGNTEAFF. Supplemented by reference TRBV14 and TRBJ1-1, the full variable domain reads EAGVTQFPSHSVIEKGQTVTLRCDPISGHDNLYWYRRVMGKEIKFLLHFVKESKQDESGMPNNRFLAERTGGTYSTLKVQPAELEDSGVYFCASSPPGGNTEAFFGQGTRLTVV.

This clone was observed at least ten times. This chain joins TRBV11-2 and TRBJ2-3; no clear D gene. Germline V gene data show CDR1 as SGHAT and CDR2 as FQNNGV. The CDR3 is 15 amino acids. Trimming shortened V by 3 bases and J by 0 bases, and 10 bases separated the two germline ends. The CDR3 DNA reads TGTGCCAGCAGCTTGGTTGGGCCAAGCACAGATACGCAGTATTTT. As protein: CASSLVGPSTDTQYF.

This sequence joins TRBV6-5 and TRBJ1-5; 7 bases match TRBD1. The trim removed 5 bases at V and 5 bases at J, leaving 6 bases unmatched. CDR1 and CDR2 from the germline V gene are MNHEY and SVGAGI. CDR3 length equals 14 residues. The CDR3 DNA reads as TGTGCCAGCAGTCTCCGGGACAGCTATCAGCCCCAGCATTTT. This translates into CASSLRDSYQPQHF.

The chain links TRBV10-1 to TRBJ1-4; D remains unclear. The CDR3 loop spans 12 amino acids. From germline, CDR1 is WNHNN and CDR2 SYGVQD (reference sequence). V shed 4 bases and J shed 5 bases, with 5 bases lying between them. For the CDR3, the DNA is TGCGCCAGCAGTGCCGGGAATGAAAAACTGTTTTTT. This gives the protein CASSAGNEKLFF.

This chain uses TRBV11-3 with TRBJ1-1, with unresolved D. Trimming left V 4 bases short and J 4 bases short, with 10 bases between. Germline CDR1 reads SGHNT; CDR2 reads YENEEA. CDR3 length: 13 amino acids. The CDR3 nucleotides are TGTGCCAGCAGCTCCACATGGAGCACTGAAGCTTTCTTT. Its protein is CASSSTWSTEAFF.

The rearrangement uses TRBV15 and TRBJ1-1, with D possibly TRBD1 on 5 matching bases. The CDR3 extends over 14 amino acids. V gave up 2 bases and J gave up 5 bases, with 12 bases separating them. The V gene's germline CDR1 is LNHNV and CDR2 YYDKDF (reference sequence). This CDR3 reads CATSRQSGMTEAFF. CDR3 bases: TGTGCCACCAGCAGACAGTCAGGGATGACTGAAGCTTTCTTT.

This clone has just one count. This sequence joins TRBV11-1 and TRBJ1-2, with D perhaps TRBD1 (6 bases). Trimming stripped 4 bases from V and 4 bases from J, with 16 bases between. The CDR3 spans 15 residues. From germline, CDR1 is SGHAT and CDR2 FQDESV (reference sequence). The CDR3 nucleotides are TGTGCCAGCAGCTCAGCCGGGACACTAGGCTATGGCTACACCTTC. It codes for CASSSAGTLGYGYTF.

V gene TRBV5-5 combines with J gene TRBJ1-5; 8 nucleotides match TRBD1. From germline, CDR1 is SGHKS and CDR2 YYEKEE (reference sequence). The CDR3 extends over 17 amino acids. The V and J ends lost 0 bases and 3 bases, in that order; junction bases with no gene match: 8. CDR3 residues: CASSLAGQGAINQPQHF. The CDR3 DNA reads as TGTGCCAGCAGCTTGGCCGGGCAGGGGGCCATCAATCAGCCCCAGCATTTT.

The rearrangement uses TRBV27 and TRBJ2-5; TRBD1 is a possible D gene (5 bases). The CDR3 covers 13 residues. V was pared by 2 bases and J by 7 bases, with 11 bases between. From germline, CDR1 is MNHEY and CDR2 SMNVEV (reference sequence). The DNA of the CDR3 is TGTGCCAGCAGTTTACAGGGTTTCGGGACCCAGTACTTC. Protein sequence: CASSLQGFGTQYF.